The source of this T cell receptor beta chain is a study of cytomegalovirus exposure and HLA in healthy donors. Researchers ran the PCR with 60 Vbeta and 13 Jbeta primers. Using immunoSEQ multiplex PCR, the repertoire was profiled, and TCRdb retains in-frame clones only, with some absent. The data contain 120,000 or so clones, around 88% of them singletons. From germline, CDR1 is WSHSY and CDR2 SAAADI. V dropped 5 bases and J dropped 7 bases, with 21 bases sitting between them. This CDR3 is 15 amino acids long. The TCR sequence derives from a man between 35 and 55 years old in good health and CMV-seronegative. V and J are TRBV10-2 and TRBJ2-7; TRBD2 might be the D (5 bases). The specimen was PBMCs. This CDR3 reads CASSSPGSPLWEQYF. CDR3 coding DNA: TGCGCCAGCAGTTCCCCGGGATCCCCCTTATGGGAGCAGTACTTC.